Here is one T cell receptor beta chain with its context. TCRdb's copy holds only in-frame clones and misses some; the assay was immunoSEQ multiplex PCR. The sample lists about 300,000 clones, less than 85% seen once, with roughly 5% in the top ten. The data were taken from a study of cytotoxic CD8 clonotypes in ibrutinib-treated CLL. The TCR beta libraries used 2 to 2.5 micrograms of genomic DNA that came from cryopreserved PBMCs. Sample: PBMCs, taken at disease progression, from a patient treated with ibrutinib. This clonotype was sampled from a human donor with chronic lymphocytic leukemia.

CDR3 sequence (DNA): TGTGCCAGTAGTATATACGGGTCAAACTATGGCTACACCTTC. Protein product: CASSIYGSNYGYTF. J is TRBJ1-2 and V is TRBV19; D remains ambiguous. The CDR3 contains 14 residues. V dropped 2 bases and J dropped 2 bases, with 9 bases sitting between them. The germline gives CDR1 LNHDA, CDR2 SQIVND (reference sequence).